The present entry profiles one T cell receptor beta chain with its context. The data belong to a study of blood T cell repertoires in COVID-19. Study as a whole: Both acute and convalescent COVID-19 samples were obtained from the United States, Italy and Spain. From T cells, B-cell-depleted T cells, or PBMCs came the material, which was cDNA or gDNA.

As processed by the authors: Estimated nucleated cell counts came from reference gene primer amplification. Sequenced by immunoSEQ multiplex PCR; TCRdb stores in-frame clones only, minus some. V, J and clone size derive from that table, while D and trimming were established from the DNA sequence. Among about 210,000 clones listed, more than 80% were seen once. Looked up from germline, CDR1 is SGHRS and CDR2 is YFSETQ. CDR3 length equals 14 residues. Trimming left V 1 base short and J 10 bases short, with 17 bases between. The chain links TRBV5-1 to TRBJ1-1; tentative D call: TRBD1 (6 bases). The material sequenced was peripheral blood. This clonotype was obtained from an elderly woman with COVID-19, enrolled during active disease. CDR3 protein: CASSLNPGAPTAFF. Here the CDR3 DNA reads TGCGCCAGCAGCTTGAACCCAGGGGCTCCTACAGCTTTCTTT. Full variable domain (rest looked up from reference TRBV5-1 and TRBJ1-1): KAGVTQTPRYLIKTRGQQVTLSCSPISGHRSVSWYQQTPGQGLQFLFEYFSETQRNKGNFPGRFSGRQFSNSRSEMNVSTLELGDSALYLCASSLNPGAPTAFFGQGTRLTVV.